The rows below give T cell receptor beta chains drawn from one sample of a study of T cells after yellow fever vaccination. TCRdb re-called the 5' RACE reads with MiXCR, one entry per CDR3 protein. The sample has 300,000 to 350,000 distinct CDR3 sequences; 8% to 9.5% are singletons. Sequenced here: PBMCs, sampled more than 35 days after the first yellow fever vaccination. These receptors all stem from a man aged 18 to 29 who received the YFV17D yellow fever vaccine. Each CDR3 is given with its conserved first and last residue. D genes are given only for firm matches. Size values are once, few and many counts, or a class for expanded clones, and some rows have none.

TRBV12-3/TRBV12-4,.,few,TRBJ1-2,CASSLFPGNYGYTF,TGTGCCAGCAGTTTGTTTCCAGGGAACTATGGCTACACCTTC
TRBV20-1,.,few,TRBJ1-1,CSAMEPGQNTEAFF,TGCAGTGCAATGGAACCGGGACAGAACACTGAAGCTTTCTTT
TRBV30,.,few,TRBJ2-1,CAWSTLGAGNEQFF,TGTGCCTGGAGTACCCTAGGGGCGGGAAATGAGCAGTTCTTC
TRBV7-6,TRBD1,many,TRBJ2-1,CASSLGTGGYEQFF,TGTGCCAGCAGCTTAGGGACAGGGGGTTACGAGCAGTTCTTC
TRBV6-5,.,.,TRBJ2-7,CASSYSIVSGGEQYF,TGTGCCAGCAGTTACTCGATTGTTTCGGGCGGGGAGCAGTACTTC
TRBV27,.,.,TRBJ1-6,CTAGIRSPLHF,TGTACGGCCGGTATACGTTCACCCCTCCACTTT
TRBV6-5,.,few,TRBJ2-1,CASSYGGQSRNEQFF,TGTGCCAGCAGTTACGGGGGCCAGTCCCGGAATGAGCAGTTCTTC
TRBV7-8,TRBD2,.,TRBJ2-3,CASSSPGTSGGLPTDTQYF,TGTGCCAGCAGCTCGCCCGGGACTAGCGGGGGCCTACCCACAGATACGCAGTATTTT
TRBV29-1,TRBD2,.,TRBJ2-3,CSALAGGADTQYF,TGCAGCGCTCTAGCGGGGGGAGCAGATACGCAGTATTTT
TRBV12-3/TRBV12-4,.,few,TRBJ2-3,CASSPEYNTDTQYF,TGTGCCAGCAGCCCCGAGTATAACACAGATACGCAGTATTTT
TRBV7-9,.,many,TRBJ1-1,CASSLEQIMNTEAFF,TGTGCCAGCAGCTTAGAACAGATAATGAACACTGAAGCTTTCTTT
TRBV28,TRBD1,many,TRBJ2-2,CASRLTGGYTGELFF,TGTGCCAGCAGGCTTACAGGGGGATACACCGGGGAGCTGTTTTTT
TRBV20-1,.,few,TRBJ2-7,CSARDRLPYEQYF,TGCAGTGCTAGAGACAGGCTACCATACGAGCAGTACTTC
TRBV7-2,.,.,TRBJ2-6,CASSPQGGAGANVLTF,TGTGCCAGCAGCCCTCAGGGGGGAGCTGGGGCCAACGTCCTGACTTTC
TRBV6-5,.,many,TRBJ2-1,CASSLGERQFF,TGTGCCAGCAGCCTCGGTGAACGGCAGTTCTTC
TRBV4-1,TRBD1,few,TRBJ1-5,CASSPTGGGQPQHF,TGCGCCAGCAGCCCGACAGGGGGAGGCCAGCCCCAGCATTTT
TRBV18,.,few,TRBJ2-5,CASSPPQVGLQETQYF,TGTGCCAGCTCACCACCCCAAGTAGGCCTACAAGAGACCCAGTACTTC
TRBV5-6,TRBD1,.,TRBJ1-1,CASSWGTGAEAFF,TGTGCCAGCAGCTGGGGGACAGGGGCTGAAGCTTTCTTT
TRBV7-9,.,few,TRBJ2-2,CASSLYPWEGPAGELFF,TGTGCCAGCAGCTTATATCCCTGGGAAGGCCCAGCCGGGGAGCTGTTTTTT
TRBV20-1,.,.,TRBJ2-5,CSAVDEGQGGETQYF,TGCAGTGCAGTCGACGAAGGACAGGGAGGGGAGACCCAGTACTTC
TRBV5-1,TRBD1,few,TRBJ1-1,CASQDREDTEAFF,TGCGCCAGCCAGGACAGGGAGGACACTGAAGCTTTCTTT
TRBV6-6,.,many,TRBJ2-2,CASSYKNTGELFF,TGTGCCAGCAGTTACAAGAACACCGGGGAGCTGTTTTTT
TRBV18,.,many,TRBJ1-2,CASSPGDGYTF,TGTGCCAGCTCACCAGGGGATGGCTACACCTTC
TRBV7-8,TRBD2,.,TRBJ2-7,CASSLRLADYEQYF,TGTGCCAGCAGCTTAAGACTAGCGGATTACGAGCAGTACTTC
TRBV20-1,TRBD2,few,TRBJ2-1,CSAPASGSYNEQFF,TGCAGTGCACCCGCTAGCGGGTCTTACAATGAGCAGTTCTTC
TRBV5-1,.,few,TRBJ2-5,CASSPDPNTETQYF,TGCGCCAGCAGCCCGGACCCGAACACAGAGACCCAGTACTTC
TRBV18,.,.,TRBJ2-7,CASSPDRSSDEQYF,TGTGCCAGCTCGCCGGACAGGTCTAGCGACGAGCAGTACTTC
TRBV4-1,.,many,TRBJ2-3,CASSLSGPADTQYF,TGCGCCAGCAGCCTGTCGGGGCCCGCAGATACGCAGTATTTT
TRBV4-1,TRBD1,.,TRBJ2-1,CASSRFDTGENEQFF,TGCGCCAGCAGCCGATTCGACACAGGGGAGAATGAGCAGTTCTTC
TRBV6-5,.,.,TRBJ1-4,CASRGGAPEKLFF,TGTGCCAGCAGGGGGGGGGCGCCTGAAAAACTGTTTTTT
TRBV3-1,.,.,TRBJ1-1,CASGQGGGRNTEAFF,TGTGCCAGCGGCCAAGGAGGCGGGAGGAACACTGAAGCTTTCTTT
TRBV5-6,.,.,TRBJ2-3,CASSWWGAVGDTQYF,TGTGCCAGCAGCTGGTGGGGGGCCGTTGGAGATACGCAGTATTTT
TRBV14,.,many,TRBJ2-1,CASSRYGSMSSYNEQFF,TGTGCCAGCAGCCGTTACGGGAGCATGAGCTCCTACAATGAGCAGTTCTTC
TRBV7-2,TRBD2,few,TRBJ2-1,CASSLFAGENNEQFF,TGTGCCAGCAGCTTGTTTGCGGGGGAAAACAATGAGCAGTTCTTC
TRBV5-1,TRBD1,.,TRBJ1-1,CASSLESRGQGEAFF,TGCGCCAGCAGCTTGGAGTCGAGGGGGCAGGGTGAAGCTTTCTTT
TRBV4-3,.,few,TRBJ2-1,CASSQDLGSDEQFF,TGCGCCAGCAGCCAAGATCTTGGGAGCGATGAGCAGTTCTTC
TRBV27,.,.,TRBJ1-5,CASKLLASNQPQHF,TGTGCCAGCAAGCTGTTAGCTAGCAATCAGCCCCAGCATTTT
TRBV6-6,.,few,TRBJ1-5,CASSPESHQPQHF,TGTGCCAGCAGTCCAGAGTCCCATCAGCCCCAGCATTTT
TRBV20-1,.,.,TRBJ2-3,CCARDPGRGTADTQYF,TGCTGTGCTAGAGACCCGGGCAGAGGAACTGCAGATACGCAGTATTTT
TRBV28,TRBD2,.,TRBJ2-3,CASSPASSGATDTQYF,TGTGCCAGCAGTCCCGCCTCCAGCGGGGCCACAGATACGCAGTATTTT
TRBV7-2,TRBD2,few,TRBJ2-2,CASSFSGGLLNTGELFF,TGTGCCAGCAGCTTTAGCGGGGGGCTACTGAACACCGGGGAGCTGTTTTTT
TRBV29-1,.,many,TRBJ1-1,CSVEGMGWDTEAFF,TGCAGCGTTGAAGGTATGGGATGGGACACTGAAGCTTTCTTT
TRBV28,TRBD1,.,TRBJ1-1,CASSLGRGLTEAFF,TGTGCCAGCAGTTTGGGCAGGGGGCTTACTGAAGCTTTCTTT
TRBV6-1,.,.,TRBJ1-6,CASGGVTINSPLHF,TGTGCCAGCGGGGGCGTTACCATTAATTCACCCCTCCACTTT
TRBV29-1,.,.,TRBJ1-2,CSVEGGLYGYTF,TGCAGCGTCGAGGGGGGACTCTATGGCTACACCTTC
TRBV20-1,TRBD2,few,TRBJ2-3,CSARVSGGSTDTQYF,TGCAGTGCTAGAGTTAGCGGGGGCAGCACAGATACGCAGTATTTT
TRBV23-1,.,.,TRBJ2-3,CANGRRYTDTQYF,TGCGCCAATGGGCGACGGTACACAGATACGCAGTATTTT
TRBV12-3/TRBV12-4,.,many,TRBJ2-5,CASSTQGGQSKETQYF,TGTGCCAGCAGTACGCAGGGTGGCCAGTCCAAAGAGACCCAGTACTTC
TRBV7-2,TRBD2,.,TRBJ2-1,CASSLDSSSGHEQFF,TGTGCCAGCAGCTTAGATTCGTCTAGCGGCCATGAGCAGTTCTTC
TRBV7-2,.,.,TRBJ2-1,CASSLYRGGSYNEQFF,TGTGCCAGCAGCTTATACAGGGGAGGCTCCTACAATGAGCAGTTCTTC
TRBV20-1,TRBD1,few,TRBJ2-3,CSARGRGSSTDTQYF,TGCAGTGCTAGGGGCAGGGGGTCTAGCACAGATACGCAGTATTTT
TRBV7-2,.,.,TRBJ2-3,CASSLGGGPTDTQYF,TGTGCCAGCAGCTTAGGGGGGGGCCCCACAGATACGCAGTATTTT
TRBV3-1,.,.,TRBJ2-2,CASSQAGAAGELFF,TGTGCCAGCAGCCAAGCAGGGGCGGCCGGGGAGCTGTTTTTT
TRBV6-5,.,.,TRBJ2-7,CASSYGQGRYEQYF,TGTGCCAGCAGTTACGGGCAGGGGAGGTACGAGCAGTACTTC
TRBV7-6,.,once,TRBJ2-7,CASSPGTPFSSYEQYF,TGTGCCAGCAGCCCCGGGACACCCTTCAGCTCCTACGAGCAGTACTTC
TRBV4-2,.,few,TRBJ1-3,CASSQENWGHGNTIYF,TGTGCCAGCAGCCAAGAGAATTGGGGTCATGGAAACACCATATATTTT
TRBV7-9,.,few,TRBJ1-3,CASSLSTTGNTIYF,TGTGCCAGCAGCTTAAGCACGACTGGAAACACCATATATTTT